This T cell receptor beta chain was captured by sequencing in a study of blood T cell repertoires in COVID-19. Original processing notes: The authors estimated nucleated cell counts from reference gene primer amplification. Generated by immunoSEQ multiplex PCR, the TCRdb table keeps only in-frame clones and is missing some. For V, J and clone size, that table is used; D and trimming come from the DNA. This sample has a few hundred thousand clones; roughly 85% occur once, and the top ten carry around 4.2%. This clone was detected only once. Germline assignment: CDR1 SEHNR and CDR2 FQNEAQ (reference sequence). J gave up 4 bases and V 1 base, and 10 bases lay outside the gene matches. The CDR3 runs 17 residues.

The sequenced sample consisted of PBMCs or T cells enriched from blood (not recorded which). The receptor's source is a woman aged 40 to 50 with acute COVID-19. This chain uses TRBV7-9 with TRBJ2-7, with 10 positions matching TRBD2. The CDR3 nucleotides are TGTGCCAGCAGCTTAGTTCTTCCTTCTAGCGGGAGTTACGAGCAGTACTTC. It codes for CASSLVLPSSGSYEQYF.